Following are 16 T cell receptor beta chains from one sample sequenced in a study of T cell repertoires in cytomegalovirus infection. TCRdb re-analysed the reads in MiXCR, keeping a single row per CDR3 protein. The data hold under 200,000 distinct CDR3 sequences, with 9.5% observed a single time. Sequences were obtained from PBMCs. These receptors originate from a human donor in good health (CMV status not recorded). Some clones in this sample may be carry-over from other donors' samples.

This clonotype was counted a few times. This chain links TRBV28 with TRBJ2-1, with D tentatively TRBD2 (6 bases). CDR1 is MDHEN and CDR2 is SYDVKM in the germline V gene. Trimming shortened V by 5 bases and J by 10 bases, and 12 bases separated the two germline ends. The CDR3 contains 12 residues. The CDR3 bases are TGTGCCAGCAGTGAGACCGCGGGGGAGCAGTTCTTC. Its protein product is CASSETAGEQFF.

This clonotype was detected a few times. The rearrangement joins TRBV5-6 to TRBJ1-1; a weak D match, TRBD1 (5 bases). V shed 1 base and J shed 0 bases, with 16 bases lying between them. Germline V CDR1 and CDR2: SGHDT, YYEEEE. This CDR3 has 17 amino acids. Here the CDR3 DNA reads TGTGCCAGCAGCTTGCTCAGGGTAGGGTTGATGAACACTGAAGCTTTCTTT. This gives the protein CASSLLRVGLMNTEAFF.

This clonotype occurred many times. The V and J genes are TRBV15 and TRBJ1-1; D is unresolved. This CDR3 comprises 13 residues. Trimming took off 0 bases at V and 4 bases at J, with 6 bases between the two ends. Per the germline V gene, CDR1 is LNHNV and CDR2 is YYDKDF (reference sequence). CDR3 residues: CATSRDPGTEAFF. The CDR3, as DNA: TGTGCCACCAGCAGAGATCCCGGCACTGAAGCTTTCTTT.

At least ten counts were recorded for this clonotype. The chain is built from TRBV11-2 and TRBJ1-2; 10 positions match TRBD1. The V gene end was trimmed by 4 bases and the J gene end by 4 bases; junction bases not matched to a gene: 6. Germline loops: CDR1 SGHAT, CDR2 FQNNGV. The CDR3 spans 15 residues. The CDR3 sequence: CASSSGTGDFYGYTF. The CDR3 DNA reads TGTGCCAGCAGCTCCGGGACAGGGGACTTCTATGGCTACACCTTC.

This clonotype was counted ten times or more. V is TRBV7-2 and J is TRBJ2-3; TRBD2 is a possible D gene (5 bases). The V end lost 4 bases, the J end lost 0 bases, and 17 bases lay between the germline ends. The CDR3 runs 17 residues. Per the germline V gene, CDR1 is SGHTA and CDR2 is FQGNSA. The CDR3 coding sequence is TGTGCCAGCAGCTACCGTGGGAGCGTCTCAAGCACAGATACGCAGTATTTT. Translated: CASSYRGSVSSTDTQYF.

In its sample, this clonotype was seen a few times. The V call is TRBV11-3, the J call TRBJ1-1; D is unresolved. The CDR3 is 13 residues long. Germline CDR1 is SGHNT and CDR2 is YENEEA. The V end lost 4 bases, the J end lost 2 bases, and 8 bases lay between the germline ends. In DNA form, the CDR3 reads TGTGCCAGCAGCTCCCCGATAAACACTGAAGCTTTCTTT. This gives the protein CASSSPINTEAFF.

This clonotype turned up a few times. The J gene is TRBJ1-5, the V gene TRBV15; D perhaps matches TRBD1 (6 bases). V was trimmed by 0 bases and J by 2 bases, leaving 8 bases between them. In germline, CDR1 is LNHNV, CDR2 YYDKDF (reference sequence). The CDR3 contains 15 residues. The CDR3 here is CATSREGQCNQPQHF. CDR3 nucleotides: TGTGCCACCAGCAGAGAAGGACAGTGCAATCAGCCCCAGCATTTT. Complete variable domain (other parts from reference TRBV15 and TRBJ1-5): DAMVIQNPRYQVTQFGKPVTLSCSQTLNHNVMYWYQQKSSQAPKLLFHYYDKDFNNEADTPDNFQSRRPNTSFCFLDIRSPGLGDTAMYLCATSREGQCNQPQHFGDGTRLSIL.

This clonotype was detected ten times or more. V usage is TRBV4-3 and J usage is TRBJ2-1, with 11 bases that match TRBD2. With 1 base clipped from V and 2 bases from J, the junction kept 13 bases outside the gene matches. Germline V gene data show CDR1 as LGHNA and CDR2 as YSLEER. The CDR3 has 20 amino acids. The CDR3 nucleotides read TGCGCCAGCAGCCAAGGGGGCCCGACTAGCGGGAATGTCCCCTACAATGAGCAGTTCTTC. This codes for CASSQGGPTSGNVPYNEQFF.

The chain has TRBV20-1 and TRBJ1-4, with 7 bases lining up with TRBD1. The trim removed 6 bases at V and 4 bases at J, leaving 5 bases unmatched. The germline gives CDR1 DFQATT, CDR2 SNEGSKA (reference sequence). The CDR3 sequence is 13 residues long. In DNA form, the CDR3 reads TGCAGTGCGAGGGGACAGTTTAATGAAAAACTGTTTTTT. Its protein product is CSARGQFNEKLFF.

In this sample, this clonotype turned up a few times. The chain's CDR3 is CSARRDPKQGANTEAFF. DNA for the CDR3: TGCAGTGCTAGGCGTGACCCTAAACAGGGGGCGAACACTGAAGCTTTCTTT. The chain joins TRBV20-1 to TRBJ1-1; 9 bases are a match to TRBD1. The CDR3 sequence is 17 residues long. Germline-derived CDR1 and CDR2 are DFQATT and SNEGSKA (reference sequence). V trimming: 3 bases; J trimming: 1 base; junction bases outside the gene matches: 12.

This clonotype came up many times. J is TRBJ1-3 and V is TRBV7-2; the match to TRBD1 covers 7 bases. CDR3 length equals 18 residues. The V segment lost 5 bases and the J segment 0 bases; nucleotides outside the gene matches: 13. Germline V lookup: CDR1 SGHTA, CDR2 FQGNSA. The CDR3 sequence is CASSLTQGPLHSGNTIYF. CDR3 nucleotides: TGTGCCAGCAGCCTGACACAGGGGCCTCTCCACTCTGGAAACACCATATATTTT.

This clonotype was found many times. V gene TRBV6-6 combines with J gene TRBJ2-1; TRBD1 matches 7 bases. Germline values: CDR1 MNHNY, CDR2 SVGAGI (reference sequence). J lost 3 bases, V lost 5 bases, and 7 bases had no gene match. This CDR3 has 15 residues. DNA for the CDR3: TGTGCCAGCAGTGACGAGGGGGCCCACTACAATGAGCAGTTCTTC. It is translated as CASSDEGAHYNEQFF.

This clonotype has more than one count but fewer than ten. The chain recombines TRBV19 with TRBJ2-1, with D possibly TRBD1 on 5 matching bases. CDR1 and CDR2 from the germline V gene are LNHDA and SQIVND (reference sequence). The CDR3 is 14 amino acids. Trimming stripped 3 bases from V and 3 bases from J, with 9 bases between. Here the CDR3 DNA reads TGTGCCAGTAGTATGGGCAGGGACTACAATGAGCAGTTCTTC. This codes for CASSMGRDYNEQFF.

Many counts were recorded for this clonotype. This chain links TRBV7-2 with TRBJ1-1, with no clear D. The germline V gene has CDR1 SGHTA and CDR2 FQGNSA. V lost 3 bases and J lost 1, with 9 bases in between. There are 14 residues in the CDR3. CDR3 DNA: TGTGCCAGCAGCTTGGAGATCGCGAACACTGAAGCTTTCTTT. Residues: CASSLEIANTEAFF.

At least ten counts were recorded for this clonotype. The CDR3 loop reads CASSSGYNEQFF. DNA for the CDR3: TGTGCCAGCAGCTCAGGCTACAATGAGCAGTTCTTC. This chain links TRBV7-6 with TRBJ2-1; no clear D gene. Per germline, CDR1 SGHVS and CDR2 FNYEAQ. Trimming removed 4 bases at V and 3 bases at J, with 4 bases between. The CDR3 sequence is 12 residues long.

This clonotype was seen a few times. The rearrangement uses TRBV20-1 and TRBJ2-3; possibly TRBD2 for D (6 bases). CDR3 length equals 14 residues. The V gene's germline CDR1 is DFQATT and CDR2 SNEGSKA (reference sequence). V lost 6 bases to trimming and J lost 0 bases, with 13 bases between them. The CDR3, as DNA: TGCAGTGCCCCCGGAGGGAAAAGCACAGATACGCAGTATTTT. This codes for CSAPGGKSTDTQYF.